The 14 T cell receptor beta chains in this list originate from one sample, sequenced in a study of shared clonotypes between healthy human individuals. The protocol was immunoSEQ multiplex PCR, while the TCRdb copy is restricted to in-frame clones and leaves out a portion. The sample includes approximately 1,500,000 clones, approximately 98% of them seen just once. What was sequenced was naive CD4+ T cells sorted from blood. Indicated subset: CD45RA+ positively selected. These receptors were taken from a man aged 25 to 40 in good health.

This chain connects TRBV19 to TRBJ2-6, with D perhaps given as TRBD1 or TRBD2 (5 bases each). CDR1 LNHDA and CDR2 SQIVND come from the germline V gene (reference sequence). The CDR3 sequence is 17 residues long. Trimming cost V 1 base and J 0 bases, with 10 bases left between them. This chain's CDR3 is CASSIARDPSGANVLTF. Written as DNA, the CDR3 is TGTGCCAGTAGTATAGCCCGGGACCCCTCTGGGGCCAACGTCCTGACTTTC.

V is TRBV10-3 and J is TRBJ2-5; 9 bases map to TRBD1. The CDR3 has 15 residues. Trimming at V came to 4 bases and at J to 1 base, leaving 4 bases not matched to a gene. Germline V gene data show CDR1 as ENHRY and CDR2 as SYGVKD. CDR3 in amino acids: CAISGGQGPQETQYF. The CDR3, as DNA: TGTGCCATCAGTGGTGGACAGGGGCCCCAAGAGACCCAGTACTTC.

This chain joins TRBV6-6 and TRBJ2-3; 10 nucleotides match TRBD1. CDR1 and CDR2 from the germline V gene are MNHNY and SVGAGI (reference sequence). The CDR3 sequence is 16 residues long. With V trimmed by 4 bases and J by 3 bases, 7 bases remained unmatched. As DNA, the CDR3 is TGTGCCAGCAGTTCCGACGGACAGGGGGGGACAGATACGCAGTATTTT. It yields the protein CASSSDGQGGTDTQYF.

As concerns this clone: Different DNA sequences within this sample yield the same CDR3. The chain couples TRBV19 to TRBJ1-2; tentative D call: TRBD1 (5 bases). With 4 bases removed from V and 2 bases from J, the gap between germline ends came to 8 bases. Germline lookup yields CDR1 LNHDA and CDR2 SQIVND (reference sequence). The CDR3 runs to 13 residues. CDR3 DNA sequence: TGTGCCAGTAGTAGGCAGGGAAACTATGGCTACACCTTC. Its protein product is CASSRQGNYGYTF.

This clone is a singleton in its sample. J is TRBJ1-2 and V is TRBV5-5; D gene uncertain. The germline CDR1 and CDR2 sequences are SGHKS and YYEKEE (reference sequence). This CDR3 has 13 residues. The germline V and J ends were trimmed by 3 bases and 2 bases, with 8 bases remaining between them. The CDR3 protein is CASSSTVNYGYTF. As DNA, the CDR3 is TGTGCCAGCAGCTCCACGGTAAACTATGGCTACACCTTC.

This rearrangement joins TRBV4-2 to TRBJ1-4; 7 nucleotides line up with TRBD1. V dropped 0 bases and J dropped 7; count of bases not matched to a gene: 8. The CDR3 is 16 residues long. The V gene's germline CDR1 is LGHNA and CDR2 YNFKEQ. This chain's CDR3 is CASSQEGGTVGEKLFF. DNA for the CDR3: TGTGCCAGCAGCCAAGAGGGGGGGACAGTTGGTGAAAAACTGTTTTTT.

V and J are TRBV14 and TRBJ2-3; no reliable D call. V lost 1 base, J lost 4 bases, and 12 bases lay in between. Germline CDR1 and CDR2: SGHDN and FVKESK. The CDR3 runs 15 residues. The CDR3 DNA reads TGTGCCAGCAGCCAAGCAGGTCCCTCCCCAGATACGCAGTATTTT. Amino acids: CASSQAGPSPDTQYF.

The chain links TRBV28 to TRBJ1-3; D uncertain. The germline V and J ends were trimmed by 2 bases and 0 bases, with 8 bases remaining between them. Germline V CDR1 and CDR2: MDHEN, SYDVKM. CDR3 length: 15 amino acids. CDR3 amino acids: CASSLMGSSGNTIYF. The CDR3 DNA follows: TGTGCCAGCAGTTTAATGGGGAGCTCTGGAAACACCATATATTTT.

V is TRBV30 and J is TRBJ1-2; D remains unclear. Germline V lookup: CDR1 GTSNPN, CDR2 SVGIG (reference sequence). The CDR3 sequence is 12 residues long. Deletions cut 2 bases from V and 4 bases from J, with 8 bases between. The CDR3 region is CAWSPSGYGYTF. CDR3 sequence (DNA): TGTGCCTGGAGTCCTTCTGGCTATGGCTACACCTTC.

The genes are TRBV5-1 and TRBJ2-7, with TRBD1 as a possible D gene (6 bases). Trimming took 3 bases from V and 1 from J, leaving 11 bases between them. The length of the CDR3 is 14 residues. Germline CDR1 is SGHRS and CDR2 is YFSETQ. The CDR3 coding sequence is TGCGCCAGCAGCTATGACAGGAATTCCTACGAGCAGTACTTC. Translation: CASSYDRNSYEQYF.

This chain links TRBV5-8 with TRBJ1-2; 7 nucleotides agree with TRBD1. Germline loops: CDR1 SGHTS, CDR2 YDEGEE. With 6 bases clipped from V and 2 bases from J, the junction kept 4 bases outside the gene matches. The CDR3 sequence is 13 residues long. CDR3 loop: CASNRGANYGYTF. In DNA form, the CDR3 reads TGTGCCAGCAACAGGGGAGCCAACTATGGCTACACCTTC.

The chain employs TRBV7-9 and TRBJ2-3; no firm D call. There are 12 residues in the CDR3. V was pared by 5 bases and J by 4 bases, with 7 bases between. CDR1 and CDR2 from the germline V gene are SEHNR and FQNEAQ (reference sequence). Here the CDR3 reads CASSGLADTQYF. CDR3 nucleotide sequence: TGTGCCAGCAGCGGGCTGGCAGATACGCAGTATTTT.

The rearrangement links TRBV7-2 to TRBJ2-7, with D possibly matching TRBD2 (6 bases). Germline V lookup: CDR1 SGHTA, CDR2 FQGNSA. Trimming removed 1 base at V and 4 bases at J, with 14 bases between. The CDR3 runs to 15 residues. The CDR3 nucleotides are TGTGCCAGCAGCTTAGTGGGCGGGATAGGGTACGAGCAGTACTTC. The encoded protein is CASSLVGGIGYEQYF.

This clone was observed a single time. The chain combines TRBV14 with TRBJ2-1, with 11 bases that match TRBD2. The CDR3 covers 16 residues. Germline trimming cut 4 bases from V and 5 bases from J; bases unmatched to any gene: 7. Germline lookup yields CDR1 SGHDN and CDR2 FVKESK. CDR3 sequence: CASSRLSGRGNNEQFF. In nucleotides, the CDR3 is TGTGCCAGCAGCCGACTTAGCGGGAGGGGAAACAATGAGCAGTTCTTC. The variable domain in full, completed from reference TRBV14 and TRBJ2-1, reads EAGVTQFPSHSVIEKGQTVTLRCDPISGHDNLYWYRRVMGKEIKFLLHFVKESKQDESGMPNNRFLAERTGGTYSTLKVQPAELEDSGVYFCASSRLSGRGNNEQFFGPGTRLTVL.